Below, 22 T cell receptor beta chains from the same sample are listed, as sequenced in a study of T cell responses to AZD1222 COVID-19 vaccine. Sequenced by immunoSEQ multiplex PCR; TCRdb stores in-frame clones only, minus some. The table shows 110,000 or so clones, with about 82% occurring only once. The sample was peripheral blood, taken 28 days after the second AZD1222 dose. All receptors derive from an adult who received the AZD1222 COVID-19 vaccine.

This clone was observed a handful of times. The genes are TRBV7-2 and TRBJ2-7; D not certain. Trimming pared 0 bases from V and 5 bases from J, leaving 11 bases between. The CDR3 loop spans 14 amino acids. The V gene's germline CDR1 is SGHTA and CDR2 FQGNSA. This CDR3 is CASSLASRSNEQYF. CDR3 coding DNA: TGTGCCAGCAGCTTAGCTTCCAGGTCAAACGAGCAGTACTTC.

The chain links TRBV25-1 to TRBJ2-3; TRBD1 aligns across 7 bases. CDR1 and CDR2 (germline): MGHDK, SYGVNS. The J segment lost 2 bases and the V segment lost 6 bases, leaving 2 bases of the junction unmatched. This CDR3 has 13 amino acids. The CDR3 coding sequence is TGTGCCAGCAGCGGACAGGCCACAGATACGCAGTATTTT. Encoded protein: CASSGQATDTQYF.

The V and J genes are TRBV9 and TRBJ1-2, with 7 nucleotides matching TRBD1. Germline assignment: CDR1 SGDLS and CDR2 YYNGEE. V lost 3 bases, J lost 7 bases, and 3 bases stayed unmatched. This CDR3 comprises 12 residues. The CDR3, as DNA: TGTGCCAGCAGCGGTACAGGGGCTGGCTACACCTTC. It yields the protein CASSGTGAGYTF.

The CDR3 DNA is TGTGCCAGCAGCCGAGGACTAGTAGGGACCCAGTACTTC. Translating it yields CASSRGLVGTQYF. The V call is TRBV11-3, the J call TRBJ2-5, with 7 nucleotides matching TRBD2. This CDR3 is built from 13 residues. Unmatched junction bases numbered 7, after V lost 5 bases and J lost 7 bases. Germline CDR1 and CDR2: SGHNT and YENEEA.

The genes are TRBV28 and TRBJ2-1; D tentatively fits TRBD1 or TRBD2 (5 bases each). Germline V gives CDR1 MDHEN, CDR2 SYDVKM. V dropped 6 bases and J dropped 5 bases, with 17 bases sitting between them. The CDR3 sequence is 15 residues long. The CDR3 here is CASRLLKRGDNEQFF. CDR3 in DNA: TGTGCCAGCAGGTTACTGAAGAGAGGGGACAATGAGCAGTTCTTC.

V usage is TRBV30 and J usage is TRBJ1-4, with unresolved D. The CDR3 spans 12 residues. Germline assignment: CDR1 GTSNPN and CDR2 SVGIG (reference sequence). V dropped 0 bases and J dropped 8 bases, with 7 bases sitting between them. Written as DNA, the CDR3 is TGTGCCTGGAGTGTACTGCGGGAAAAACTGTTTTTT. Translating gives CAWSVLREKLFF.

The rearrangement uses TRBV9 and TRBJ2-4; 7 positions agree with TRBD1. The CDR3 consists of 14 residues. The V and J ends lost 2 bases and 6 bases, in that order; junction bases with no gene match: 5. The germline V gene encodes CDR1 SGDLS and CDR2 YYNGEE. The CDR3 sequence: CASSVTGAGNIQYF. CDR3 bases: TGTGCCAGCAGCGTTACAGGGGCCGGAAACATTCAGTACTTC.

This sequence joins TRBV20-1 and TRBJ2-7, with a tentative D call TRBD1 (5 bases). Trimming pared 8 bases from V and 0 bases from J, leaving 8 bases between. Germline values: CDR1 DFQATT, CDR2 SNEGSKA (reference sequence). The CDR3 loop spans 11 amino acids. CDR3 sequence: CSPDNSYEQYF. CDR3 coding DNA: TGCAGTCCGGACAACTCCTACGAGCAGTACTTC.

The chain recombines TRBV12-3 or TRBV12-4 with TRBJ1-5; no reliable D call. The V and J ends lost 5 bases and 2 bases respectively, with 7 bases between them. This CDR3 is 13 amino acids long. Written as DNA, the CDR3 is TGTGCCAGCAGTGTACAGCGCAATCAGCCCCAGCATTTT. Translating gives CASSVQRNQPQHF.

This sequence joins TRBV19 and TRBJ1-1, with TRBD1 identical over 9 bases. Germline trimming cut 5 bases from V and 4 bases from J; bases unmatched to any gene: 11. The length of the CDR3 is 16 residues. Germline V lookup: CDR1 LNHDA, CDR2 SQIVND (reference sequence). DNA of the CDR3: TGTGCCAGTAGTGGGTGGAACAGGGGGCCGGGCACTGAAGCTTTCTTT. Translating it yields CASSGWNRGPGTEAFF. Looking up the rest from reference TRBV19 and TRBJ1-1 gives the full variable domain: DGGITQSPKYLFRKEGQNVTLSCEQNLNHDAMYWYRQDPGQGLRLIYYSQIVNDFQKGDIAEGYSVSREKKESFPLTVTSAQKNPTAFYLCASSGWNRGPGTEAFFGQGTRLTVV.

The chain couples TRBV5-1 to TRBJ2-3, with 8 bases fitting TRBD1. The V and J ends lost 4 bases and 0 bases, in that order; junction bases with no gene match: 7. This CDR3 has 16 residues. CDR1 SGHRS and CDR2 YFSETQ come from the germline V gene. The DNA for the CDR3 is TGCGCCAGCAGCGGCGGACAGGGTACTAGCACAGATACGCAGTATTTT. Its translation: CASSGGQGTSTDTQYF.

V gene TRBV5-5 combines with J gene TRBJ2-7, with D unclear. The CDR3 contains 12 residues. The ends were cut back, 6 bases at V and 3 bases at J, with 10 bases in the middle. Germline V gene sequence: CDR1 SGHKS, CDR2 YYEKEE (reference sequence). CDR3 in DNA: TGTGCCAGCATTTCACAGAGCTACGAGCAGTACTTC. This gives the protein CASISQSYEQYF.

This chain links TRBV5-1 with TRBJ2-2; 9 bases are a match to TRBD2. CDR3 length: 16 residues. V shed 4 bases and J 1 base; nucleotides not matched to a gene: 5. The germline V gene has CDR1 SGHRS and CDR2 YFSETQ. CDR3 in amino acids: CASSLLAGRNTGELFF. The CDR3 DNA reads TGCGCCAGCAGCCTCCTAGCGGGGAGGAACACCGGGGAGCTGTTTTTT.

This clone is a singleton in its sample. Additional DNA sequences in this sample encode the identical CDR3. The V gene is TRBV11-2, the J gene TRBJ2-7; the D is unclear. The V end lost 0 bases, the J end lost 3 bases, and 6 bases lay between the germline ends. CDR1 SGHAT and CDR2 FQNNGV come from the germline V gene. CDR3 length: 13 residues. The CDR3 loop is CASSLDPGYEQYF. CDR3 nucleotide sequence: TGTGCCAGCAGCTTAGATCCCGGCTACGAGCAGTACTTC. Based on the CDR3 plus reference TRBV11-2 and TRBJ2-7, the full variable domain is EAGVAQSPRYKIIEKRQSVAFWCNPISGHATLYWYQQILGQGPKLLIQFQNNGVVDDSQLPKDRFSAERLKGVDSTLKIQPAKLEDSAVYLCASSLDPGYEQYFGPGTRLTVT.

The chain combines TRBV6-5 with TRBJ2-1; D unresolved. Trimming removed 6 bases from V and 10 bases from J, with 13 bases in between. This CDR3 is built from 12 residues. CDR1 MNHEY and CDR2 SVGAGI come from the germline V gene. CDR3 nucleotides: TGTGCCAGCAGCGACCGAAACCTAGAGCAGTTCTTC. Translating it yields CASSDRNLEQFF.

This clone has more than one count but fewer than ten. The chain couples TRBV29-1 to TRBJ1-2, with 11 bases lining up with TRBD1. V shed 3 bases and J 5 bases; nucleotides not matched to a gene: 2. The V gene's germline CDR1 is SQVTM and CDR2 ANQGSEA. The CDR3 covers 13 residues. This chain's CDR3 is CSVDRDRGYGYTF. CDR3 in DNA: TGCAGCGTTGACCGGGACAGGGGGTATGGCTACACCTTC.

This chain connects TRBV5-6 to TRBJ1-3, with 7 bases matching TRBD1. The CDR3 length is 15 residues. Germline V gene sequence: CDR1 SGHDT, CDR2 YYEEEE. Trimming removed 4 bases from V and 0 bases from J; junction bases left unmatched: 4. CDR3 coding DNA: TGTGCCAGCAGCGGGACAGTGAACTCTGGAAACACCATATATTTT. Protein product: CASSGTVNSGNTIYF.

The chain links TRBV7-3 to TRBJ1-2; 8 positions agree with TRBD1. The V segment lost 5 bases and the J segment 5 bases; nucleotides outside the gene matches: 7. The CDR3 has 14 residues. Germline-derived CDR1 and CDR2 are SGHTA and FQGTGA. The CDR3 DNA follows: TGTGCCAGCAGCCCTCTGGACAGGGTGTATGGCTACACCTTC. Translation gives CASSPLDRVYGYTF.

The J gene is TRBJ2-3, the V gene TRBV28, with 9 bases lining up with TRBD2. The CDR3 loop spans 17 amino acids. Germline V gene lookup returns CDR1 MDHEN and CDR2 SYDVKM. Unmatched junction bases numbered 10, after V lost 6 bases and J lost 0 bases. CDR3 sequence (DNA): TGTGCCAGCAGCTCTGGGGCTAGCGGGACCAGCACAGATACGCAGTATTTT. It specifies CASSSGASGTSTDTQYF.

The table lists this clone with a count of one. The J gene is TRBJ1-5, the V gene TRBV3-1 (or the pseudogene TRBV3-2); D not resolved. There are 13 residues in the CDR3. The V end lost 1 base, the J end lost 5 bases, and 6 bases lay between the germline ends. Germline CDR1 LGHDT, CDR2 YNNKEL (reference sequence). This CDR3 reads CASSQGGDQPQHF. Written as DNA, the CDR3 is TGTGCCAGCAGCCAAGGAGGTGATCAGCCCCAGCATTTT.

The chain has TRBV6-6 and TRBJ2-7; 9 positions match TRBD1. This CDR3 is 15 amino acids long. J was trimmed by 4 bases and V by 2 bases; bases with no gene match: 6. Germline V gene lookup returns CDR1 MNHNY and CDR2 SVGAGI (reference sequence). The CDR3 bases are TGTGCCAGCAGTTACACCCGGACAGGGGATTACGAGCAGTACTTC. Translated, it gives CASSYTRTGDYEQYF.

The chain couples TRBV7-3 to TRBJ1-1; D unclear. V lost 4 bases to trimming and J lost 3 bases, with 9 bases between them. CDR3 length equals 13 residues. CDR1 and CDR2 from the germline V gene are SGHTA and FQGTGA. CDR3 bases: TGTGCCAGCAGCTCGAGTCCGGACACTGAAGCTTTCTTT. Its protein is CASSSSPDTEAFF.